The 21 T cell receptor beta chains below all came from one sample that was sequenced in a study of shared clonotypes between healthy human individuals. This table comes from immunoSEQ multiplex PCR, and its TCRdb copy is limited to in-frame clones, with some not included. Among some 980,000 clones listed, about 80% were seen once. The sample taken for sequencing was memory CD4+ T cells sorted from blood. Regarding subset: CD45RA-negative fraction. These receptors were taken from a man younger than 35 in good health.

The chain recombines TRBV9 with TRBJ2-1; D is possibly TRBD2 (5 bases). Germline V lookup: CDR1 SGDLS, CDR2 YYNGEE. The CDR3 runs 14 residues. V was pared by 1 base and J by 3 bases, with 8 bases between. The chain's CDR3 is CASSVYGNYNEQFF. The CDR3 DNA follows: TGTGCCAGCAGCGTATACGGGAACTACAATGAGCAGTTCTTC.

The chain joins TRBV5-1 to TRBJ1-1; D is possibly TRBD1 (5 bases). Germline loops: CDR1 SGHRS, CDR2 YFSETQ. V was trimmed by 2 bases and J by 6 bases, leaving 8 bases between them. The CDR3 contains 12 residues. CDR3 loop: CASSFRGSEAFF. The CDR3 DNA reads TGCGCCAGCAGCTTCCGGGGGTCTGAAGCTTTCTTT. Variable domain in full (rest from reference TRBV5-1 and TRBJ1-1): KAGVTQTPRYLIKTRGQQVTLSCSPISGHRSVSWYQQTPGQGLQFLFEYFSETQRNKGNFPGRFSGRQFSNSRSEMNVSTLELGDSALYLCASSFRGSEAFFGQGTRLTVV.

This sequence joins TRBV6-5 and TRBJ1-6, with no clear D. Trimming took off 6 bases at V and 4 bases at J, with 10 bases between the two ends. Per germline, CDR1 MNHEY and CDR2 SVGAGI. This CDR3 has 14 amino acids. In nucleotides, the CDR3 is TGTGCCAGCAGACCTCCAAATTATAATTCACCCCTCCACTTT. Its translation: CASRPPNYNSPLHF.

The chain links TRBV4-3 to TRBJ1-5, with 9 nucleotides matching TRBD1. Trimming took 0 bases from V and 6 from J; bases not matched to a gene: 6. This CDR3 comprises 16 residues. Germline V gene sequence: CDR1 LGHNA, CDR2 YSLEER. The CDR3 here is CASSQDVGTGFQPQHF. The CDR3 DNA is TGCGCCAGCAGCCAAGATGTGGGGACAGGGTTTCAGCCCCAGCATTTT.

This clone was found many times. V gene TRBV11-2 combines with J gene TRBJ2-3; D is undetermined. With 4 bases removed from V and 0 bases from J, the gap between germline ends came to 11 bases. Germline values: CDR1 SGHAT, CDR2 FQNNGV. The CDR3 runs to 15 residues. For the CDR3, the DNA is TGTGCCAGCAGCTCACCGAGAGCTAGCACAGATACGCAGTATTTT. It codes for CASSSPRASTDTQYF. Full variable domain (rest looked up from reference TRBV11-2 and TRBJ2-3): EAGVAQSPRYKIIEKRQSVAFWCNPISGHATLYWYQQILGQGPKLLIQFQNNGVVDDSQLPKDRFSAERLKGVDSTLKIQPAKLEDSAVYLCASSSPRASTDTQYFGPGTRLTVL.

This rearrangement joins TRBV19 to TRBJ1-5; D is unclear. Looked up from germline, CDR1 is LNHDA and CDR2 is SQIVND (reference sequence). Trimming took off 7 bases at V and 2 bases at J, with 21 bases between the two ends. The CDR3 is made up of 17 amino acids. CDR3 loop: CASKSLPPAGGNQPQHF. Here the CDR3 DNA reads TGTGCCAGTAAGTCGTTACCACCCGCTGGGGGCAATCAGCCCCAGCATTTT.

This sequence joins TRBV5-6 and TRBJ2-2; the match to TRBD2 covers 13 bases. After removal of 7 bases from V and 1 base from J, the junction contained 10 bases not matched to a gene. CDR1 is SGHDT and CDR2 is YYEEEE in the germline V gene. CDR3 length equals 18 residues. Here the CDR3 DNA reads TGTGCCAGCCACCCCCTAGGGACTAGCGGGGTGAACACCGGGGAGCTGTTTTTT. It codes for CASHPLGTSGVNTGELFF.

The chain joins TRBV7-2 to TRBJ1-2, with TRBD1 matching 9 bases. In germline, CDR1 is SGHTA, CDR2 FQGNSA. V shed 2 bases, J shed 0 bases, and the junction held 7 bases outside the gene matches. The CDR3 totals 17 residues. The CDR3 sequence: CASSLPPGQGANYGYTF. The CDR3 DNA follows: TGTGCCAGCAGCTTACCTCCGGGACAGGGAGCTAACTATGGCTACACCTTC. Variable domain in full (rest from reference TRBV7-2 and TRBJ1-2): GAGVSQSPSNKVTEKGKDVELRCDPISGHTALYWYRQSLGQGLEFLIYFQGNSAPDKSGLPSDRFSAERTGGSVSTLTIQRTQQEDSAVYLCASSLPPGQGANYGYTFGSGTRLTVV.

This clone was counted many times. J is TRBJ1-3 and V is TRBV5-6, with 7 bases identical to TRBD1. The V gene's germline CDR1 is SGHDT and CDR2 YYEEEE. The V and J ends lost 7 bases and 3 bases, in that order; junction bases with no gene match: 4. The CDR3 consists of 13 residues. Written as DNA, the CDR3 is TGTGCCAGCCGACGGGACAGTGGAAACACCATATATTTT. Protein: CASRRDSGNTIYF.

This chain uses TRBV18 with TRBJ1-1; possible D gene TRBD1, 5 bases. V gave up 3 bases and J gave up 7 bases, with 12 bases separating them. CDR1 is KGHSH and CDR2 is LQKENI in the germline V gene. This CDR3 has 13 amino acids. The CDR3 nucleotides read TGTGCCAGCTCACCGAATGATGGGGGTGAAGCTTTCTTT. It encodes CASSPNDGGEAFF.

This sequence joins TRBV6-1 and TRBJ1-6; a possible D gene is TRBD1 (6 bases). V was shortened by 0 bases and J by 6 bases, with 12 bases between the two germline ends. The CDR3 loop spans 16 amino acids. Germline V gene lookup returns CDR1 MNHNS and CDR2 SASEGT. As DNA, the CDR3 is TGTGCCAGCAGTGAAGCGCGGTCCAGGGGTAATTCACCCCTCCACTTT. Amino acid sequence: CASSEARSRGNSPLHF.

This chain uses TRBV28 with TRBJ1-4, with TRBD1 as a possible D gene (6 bases). The V and J ends lost 4 bases and 8 bases respectively, with 20 bases between them. In germline, CDR1 is MDHEN, CDR2 SYDVKM. This CDR3 spans 16 amino acids. CDR3 protein: CASSSDSFFGEEKLFF. DNA for the CDR3: TGTGCCAGCAGTTCGGACAGCTTCTTCGGGGAGGAAAAACTGTTTTTT.

The V call is TRBV14, the J call TRBJ2-5; D ambiguous. Germline lookup yields CDR1 SGHDN and CDR2 FVKESK. V lost 2 bases to trimming and J lost 8 bases, with 9 bases between them. This CDR3 has 12 residues. The CDR3 reads CASSQPPATQYF. CDR3 coding DNA: TGTGCCAGCAGCCAACCACCCGCAACCCAGTACTTC. The variable domain in full, completed from reference TRBV14 and TRBJ2-5, reads EAGVTQFPSHSVIEKGQTVTLRCDPISGHDNLYWYRRVMGKEIKFLLHFVKESKQDESGMPNNRFLAERTGGTYSTLKVQPAELEDSGVYFCASSQPPATQYFGPGTRLLVL.

This clone turned up a few times. The chain employs TRBV14 and TRBJ1-3, with a tentative D call TRBD1 (5 bases). Germline CDR1 is SGHDN and CDR2 is FVKESK. CDR3 size: 13 residues. Trimming removed 4 bases at V and 5 bases at J, with 9 bases between. The CDR3 loop is CASSRTGRNTIYF. CDR3 DNA sequence: TGTGCCAGCAGCCGAACGGGACGAAACACCATATATTTT.

This clone was picked up a small number of times. The rearrangement links TRBV25-1 to TRBJ2-1; 8 bases are a match to TRBD1. This CDR3 is 13 amino acids long. Germline V lookup: CDR1 MGHDK, CDR2 SYGVNS. Trimming removed 4 bases from V and 9 bases from J; junction bases left unmatched: 5. The CDR3 sequence: CASSVTGGREQFF. CDR3 in DNA: TGTGCCAGCAGTGTTACAGGGGGACGTGAGCAGTTCTTC.

This clone was seen just once. The rearrangement joins TRBV2 to TRBJ1-2; D unclear. The CDR3 runs 11 residues. Trimming took 6 bases from V and 8 from J, leaving 10 bases between them. Germline V gene sequence: CDR1 SNHLY, CDR2 FYNNEI. CDR3 sequence: CASRPRGGYTF. CDR3 nucleotide sequence: TGTGCCAGCAGGCCTAGAGGGGGCTACACCTTC.

CDR3 loop: CAWSSRQVFNTEAFF. DNA of the CDR3: TGTGCCTGGAGTTCCCGACAGGTTTTTAACACTGAAGCTTTCTTT. The genes are TRBV30 and TRBJ1-1; tentatively, D is TRBD1 (6 bases). This CDR3 contains 15 residues. Per the germline V gene, CDR1 is GTSNPN and CDR2 is SVGIG (reference sequence). V lost 2 bases and J lost 2, with 15 bases in between.

This chain uses TRBV12-2 with TRBJ1-4; the table's TRBD1 call for D was not verified on the DNA. TRBV12-2 is described as a pseudogene. CDR3 size: 20 residues. The CDR3 here is CASRSKSWPGQVSTNEKLFF. The CDR3 DNA reads TGTGCAAGTCGCTCAAAATCTTGGCCGGGACAGGTTTCAACTAATGAAAAACTGTTTTTT.

This clone was seen a handful of times. This CDR3 is CAISVELGGYTF. CDR3 nucleotide sequence: TGTGCCATCAGTGTCGAGTTGGGAGGCTACACCTTC. V usage is TRBV10-3 and J usage is TRBJ1-2; no clear D gene. Germline V CDR1 and CDR2: ENHRY, SYGVKD. The CDR3 is made up of 12 amino acids. The V end lost 4 bases, the J end lost 8 bases, and 11 bases lay between the germline ends.

V gene TRBV19 combines with J gene TRBJ1-2, with D possibly TRBD1 on 6 matching bases. This CDR3 has 14 residues. Trimming left V 5 bases short and J 3 bases short, with 13 bases between. Germline V gene sequence: CDR1 LNHDA, CDR2 SQIVND (reference sequence). CDR3: CASSFGGPYYGYTF. The CDR3 nucleotides read TGTGCCAGTAGTTTCGGGGGCCCCTACTATGGCTACACCTTC.

This chain connects TRBV10-1 to TRBJ2-3, with 11 bases lining up with TRBD2. V lost 6 bases to trimming and J lost 8 bases; unmatched junction nucleotides: 13. CDR1 and CDR2 (germline): WNHNN, SYGVQD (reference sequence). The CDR3 consists of 16 residues. Here the CDR3 reads CASSSGLAGGRGTQYF. The CDR3 DNA sequence: TGCGCCAGCAGCTCTGGGCTAGCGGGGGGCCGCGGTACGCAGTATTTT.